Shown below are 29 T cell receptor beta chains from a single sample sequenced in a study of OX40 agonist ivuxolimab in advanced cancers. Measured with immunoSEQ multiplex PCR; TCRdb has only the in-frame clones, and not every one. The sample carries 20,000 to 25,000 clones, 70% to 90% recorded once. The specimen comprised CD4+ or CD8+ T cells sorted from blood, sampled in a trial of the OX40 agonist ivuxolimab. The origin of the receptors is an adult with an advanced solid tumor such as melanoma, head and neck, liver or kidney cancer.

The V gene is TRBV4-3, the J gene TRBJ1-1; TRBD1 matches at 7 bases. The germline V gene encodes CDR1 LGHNA and CDR2 YSLEER. The CDR3 totals 13 residues. The junction had 2 bases not matched to a gene; V was cut back by 2 bases and J by 5 bases. The CDR3 sequence: CASSQRQGTEAFF. The CDR3 nucleotides are TGCGCCAGCAGCCAAAGACAGGGTACTGAAGCTTTCTTT.

The V and J genes are TRBV7-8 and TRBJ1-1, with 7 nucleotides matching TRBD1. After removal of 4 bases from V and 0 bases from J, the junction contained 5 bases not matched to a gene. CDR3 size: 15 residues. Germline V gives CDR1 SGHVS, CDR2 FQNEAQ. The chain's CDR3 is CASSSSGTVNTEAFF. In DNA, the CDR3 is TGTGCCAGCAGCTCTTCCGGGACAGTGAACACTGAAGCTTTCTTT.

This clone was counted only a few times. Within the sample, other DNA sequences also encode this same CDR3. V usage is TRBV4-1 and J usage is TRBJ2-3, with D unresolved. Trimming took 1 base from V and 1 from J, leaving 6 bases between them. Germline V gene sequence: CDR1 MGHRA, CDR2 YSYEKL. This CDR3 is built from 14 residues. The CDR3 sequence is CASSQGAGTDTQYF. The CDR3, as DNA: TGCGCCAGCAGCCAAGGCGCGGGCACAGATACGCAGTATTTT.

Points on this clone: Germline and junction disagree at one end, which may indicate a read error. J is TRBJ2-1 and V is TRBV7-7; D is tentatively TRBD1 or TRBD2 (5 bases each). The CDR3 loop spans 13 amino acids. The germline V gene encodes CDR1 SSHAT and CDR2 FNYEAQ (reference sequence). The CDR3 is CASSLARGNEQFF. In DNA, the CDR3 is TGTGCTAGCAGCTTAGCGAGGGGAAATGAGCAGTTCTTC.

The genes are TRBV6-6 and TRBJ1-1; weak D call: TRBD1 (6 bases). V lost 4 bases to trimming and J lost 0 bases, with 9 bases between them. This CDR3 is 14 amino acids long. Germline V gene lookup returns CDR1 MNHNY and CDR2 SVGAGI (reference sequence). The DNA of the CDR3 is TGTGCCAGCAGTTTCCGGACAGTGAACACTGAAGCTTTCTTT. Translated: CASSFRTVNTEAFF.

This sequence joins TRBV5-6 and TRBJ2-3; 7 bases fit TRBD1. After removal of 2 bases from V and 0 bases from J, the junction contained 6 bases not matched to a gene. This CDR3 spans 16 amino acids. From germline, CDR1 is SGHDT and CDR2 YYEEEE. The CDR3 sequence: CASSFDREPSTDTQYF. CDR3 sequence (DNA): TGTGCCAGCAGCTTCGACAGGGAGCCTAGCACAGATACGCAGTATTTT.

The V gene is TRBV29-1, the J gene TRBJ2-3; 13 bases map to TRBD2. This CDR3 region has 13 residues. Germline trimming cut 7 bases from V and 6 bases from J; bases unmatched to any gene: 4. Germline V CDR1 and CDR2: SQVTM, ANQGSEA. The CDR3 here is CSALGLAGDTQYF. DNA of the CDR3: TGCAGCGCCCTGGGACTAGCGGGGGATACGCAGTATTTT.

The chain links TRBV6-5 to TRBJ1-1, with unresolved D. Trimming left V 5 bases short and J 4 bases short, with 17 bases between. The germline V gene has CDR1 MNHEY and CDR2 SVGAGI. The CDR3 sequence is 15 residues long. The CDR3 is CASSITGPRVTEAFF. The CDR3 DNA follows: TGTGCCAGCAGTATTACCGGGCCTAGGGTCACTGAAGCTTTCTTT.

The chain recombines TRBV6-5 with TRBJ1-5; the D is unclear. The CDR3 length is 16 residues. In germline, CDR1 is MNHEY, CDR2 SVGAGI. The ends were cut back, 3 bases at V and 0 bases at J, with 12 bases in the middle. CDR3: CASSYVGPYSNQPQHF. The CDR3 region has the DNA TGTGCCAGCAGTTATGTGGGCCCGTATAGCAATCAGCCCCAGCATTTT.

The J gene is TRBJ2-3, the V gene TRBV5-5; TRBD2 matches at 7 bases. This CDR3 has 15 amino acids. With V trimmed by 1 base and J by 2 bases, 4 bases remained unmatched. The germline CDR1 and CDR2 sequences are SGHKS and YYEKEE (reference sequence). The CDR3 sequence: CASSLWGRDTDTQYF. CDR3 bases: TGTGCCAGCAGCTTGTGGGGGAGGGACACAGATACGCAGTATTTT.

Here the CDR3 DNA reads TGTGCCAGCAGCCCTAGCGGGAGCGCATACAATGAGCAGTTCTTC. Translation gives CASSPSGSAYNEQFF. The rearrangement uses TRBV7-9 and TRBJ2-1; 10 bases are shared with TRBD2. Germline V lookup: CDR1 SEHNR, CDR2 FQNEAQ (reference sequence). The CDR3 has 15 amino acids. Trimming removed 5 bases from V and 4 bases from J; junction bases left unmatched: 5. Filled out from reference TRBV7-9 and TRBJ2-1, the complete variable domain reads DTGVSQNPRHKITKRGQNVTFRCDPISEHNRLYWYRQTLGQGPEFLTYFQNEAQLEKSRLLSDRFSAERPKGSFSTLEIQRTEQGDSAMYLCASSPSGSAYNEQFFGPGTRLTVL.

Only a few counts were recorded for this clone. Other DNA sequences of this sample code for an identical CDR3. The V call is TRBV11-2, the J call TRBJ2-5; D not certain. Trimming cost V 5 bases and J 3 bases, with 10 bases left between them. The CDR3 is 13 amino acids. In germline, CDR1 is SGHAT, CDR2 FQNNGV. For the CDR3, the DNA is TGTGCCAGCAGCCCTGACATAGAAGAGACCCAGTACTTC. Translated: CASSPDIEETQYF.

V and J are TRBV9 and TRBJ1-2, with 8 bases fitting TRBD1. This CDR3 is built from 15 residues. J gave up 7 bases and V 4 bases, and 12 bases lay outside the gene matches. CDR1 and CDR2 (germline): SGDLS, YYNGEE. The CDR3 sequence: CASSSIKDRVSGYTF. As DNA, the CDR3 is TGTGCCAGCAGCTCAATAAAGGACAGGGTCAGTGGCTACACCTTC.

V usage is TRBV5-1 and J usage is TRBJ1-2; TRBD1 is a possible D gene (5 bases). CDR3 length: 18 amino acids. Germline assignment: CDR1 SGHRS and CDR2 YFSETQ. Trimming shortened V by 1 base and J by 3 bases, and 22 bases separated the two germline ends. The CDR3 here is CASSLFQGPGPDDYGYTF. CDR3 coding DNA: TGCGCCAGCAGCTTGTTTCAGGGTCCGGGTCCGGATGACTATGGCTACACCTTC.

In its sample, this clone is medium-sized. This chain joins TRBV4-3 and TRBJ1-2; D remains unclear. CDR1 is LGHNA and CDR2 is YSLEER in the germline V gene. The V end lost 0 bases, the J end lost 6 bases, and 14 bases lay between the germline ends. The CDR3 sequence is 15 residues long. CDR3 coding DNA: TGCGCCAGCAGCCAAGATCAGGCAGCGGGTCATGGCTACACCTTC. Its translation is CASSQDQAAGHGYTF.

The V and J genes are TRBV19 and TRBJ2-5; possible D gene TRBD1, 5 bases. Germline V lookup: CDR1 LNHDA, CDR2 SQIVND (reference sequence). The CDR3 spans 13 residues. V lost 3 bases and J 2 bases, leaving 7 bases between the germline ends. The CDR3 reads CASSIRVQETQYF. CDR3 DNA: TGTGCCAGTAGTATCAGGGTGCAAGAGACCCAGTACTTC.

V usage is TRBV27 and J usage is TRBJ2-2; D tentatively reads TRBD1 or TRBD2 (5 bases each). V was pared by 11 bases and J by 2 bases, with 12 bases between. The CDR3 has 13 residues. Germline loops: CDR1 MNHEY, CDR2 SMNVEV (reference sequence). In nucleotides, the CDR3 is TGTGCCTGCGCCGGGACCAACACCGGGGAGCTGTTTTTT. It encodes CACAGTNTGELFF.

By its share, this clone is medium-sized. The chain recombines TRBV7-9 with TRBJ2-2; 12 bases agree with TRBD2. This CDR3 spans 19 amino acids. V trimming: 5 bases; J trimming: 1 base; junction bases outside the gene matches: 11. Germline CDR1 SEHNR, CDR2 FQNEAQ (reference sequence). The CDR3 loop reads CASSPSTSGRSLNTGELFF. The CDR3 nucleotides are TGTGCCAGCAGCCCCTCGACTAGCGGGAGATCTTTGAACACCGGGGAGCTGTTTTTT. Full variable domain (remainder filled in from reference TRBV7-9 and TRBJ2-2): DTGVSQNPRHKITKRGQNVTFRCDPISEHNRLYWYRQTLGQGPEFLTYFQNEAQLEKSRLLSDRFSAERPKGSFSTLEIQRTEQGDSAMYLCASSPSTSGRSLNTGELFFGEGSRLTVL.

This rearrangement joins TRBV5-1 to TRBJ2-7; D possibly corresponds to TRBD2 (6 bases). V was shortened by 3 bases and J by 0 bases, with 13 bases between the two germline ends. The CDR3 is made up of 15 amino acids. CDR1 is SGHRS and CDR2 is YFSETQ in the germline V gene. CDR3 amino acids: CASSWRDGTSYEQYF. CDR3 DNA: TGCGCCAGCAGCTGGCGGGACGGGACCTCCTACGAGCAGTACTTC.

The CDR3 region has the DNA TGTGCCAGCAGCTTAGGCCGAACGGGGTTGAACACTGAAGCTTTCTTT. Translated: CASSLGRTGLNTEAFF. The V and J genes are TRBV11-2 and TRBJ1-1, with D unresolved. Trimming removed 1 base at V and 0 bases at J, with 12 bases between. Germline V lookup: CDR1 SGHAT, CDR2 FQNNGV. CDR3 size: 16 residues.

This CDR3 reads CASSSGRGAGYEQYF. CDR3 DNA sequence: TGTGCCAGCAGCTCCGGACGGGGGGCCGGTTACGAGCAGTACTTC. V is TRBV7-9 and J is TRBJ2-7, with D possibly matching TRBD2 (7 bases). The CDR3 contains 15 residues. Germline CDR1 reads SEHNR; CDR2 reads FQNEAQ (reference sequence). Trimming shortened V by 4 bases and J by 4 bases, and 17 bases separated the two germline ends.

The sample holds one count of this clone. The chain recombines TRBV11-2 with TRBJ2-1; D possibly corresponds to TRBD2 (6 bases). Germline V lookup: CDR1 SGHAT, CDR2 FQNNGV. This CDR3 contains 13 residues. Between the trimmed V and J ends, which lost 1 base and 8 bases, there was a span of 9 bases. Here the CDR3 reads CASSLGAGYEQFF. Written as DNA, the CDR3 is TGTGCCAGCAGCTTAGGCGCGGGGTATGAGCAGTTCTTC.

This rearrangement joins TRBV5-1 to TRBJ2-3; 11 positions agree with TRBD2. CDR1 and CDR2 (germline): SGHRS, YFSETQ. Germline trimming cut 4 bases from V and 2 bases from J; bases unmatched to any gene: 6. The CDR3 has 16 amino acids. The CDR3 protein is CASSTLLAGATDTQYF. For the CDR3, the DNA is TGCGCCAGCAGCACCTTACTAGCGGGGGCCACAGATACGCAGTATTTT.

The chain uses TRBV5-4 and TRBJ2-7; TRBD2 is a possible D gene (5 bases). This CDR3 has 12 residues. Germline-derived CDR1 and CDR2 are SGHNT and YYREEE (reference sequence). The V end lost 2 bases, the J end lost 3 bases, and 6 bases lay between the germline ends. The CDR3, as DNA: TGTGCCAGCAGCTTCGGGAACTACGAGCAGTACTTC. Translating gives CASSFGNYEQYF.

CDR3 DNA: TGCGCCAGCAGCCAAGTTAGGGGGATCGCAGATACGCAGTATTTT. The encoded protein is CASSQVRGIADTQYF. The V gene is TRBV4-3, the J gene TRBJ2-3; the D gene is possibly TRBD1 (6 bases). Trimming took 1 base from V and 4 from J, leaving 12 bases between them. This CDR3 comprises 15 residues. Germline loops: CDR1 LGHNA, CDR2 YSLEER.

The chain links TRBV21-1 to TRBJ2-7; no DNA check was done on the table's D call, TRBD1. TRBV21-1 constitutes a pseudogene. The CDR3 is made up of 16 amino acids. The CDR3 protein is CASSKGGDRDPHEQYF. The CDR3 DNA sequence: TGTGCCAGCAGCAAAGGCGGGGACAGGGATCCTCACGAGCAGTACTTC.

A word on this clone: Other DNA sequences in this sample translate to the same CDR3. The rearrangement links TRBV27 to TRBJ2-5; TRBD1 aligns across 7 bases. This CDR3 spans 14 amino acids. Trimming removed 3 bases from V and 2 bases from J; junction bases left unmatched: 3. Germline-derived CDR1 and CDR2 are MNHEY and SMNVEV (reference sequence). The CDR3 here is CASSFYRGQETQYF. CDR3 bases: TGTGCCAGCAGTTTTTACAGGGGACAAGAGACCCAGTACTTC.

V is TRBV14 and J is TRBJ1-2; D gene unclear. V was clipped by 0 bases and J by 8 bases, with 13 bases between them. The CDR3 spans 14 residues. Germline V lookup: CDR1 SGHDN, CDR2 FVKESK. This CDR3 reads CASSQDIFFDGYTF. The CDR3 nucleotides are TGTGCCAGCAGCCAAGATATATTCTTTGACGGCTACACCTTC.

The chain employs TRBV20-1 and TRBJ2-2, with D hard to call. This CDR3 contains 11 residues. The germline CDR1 and CDR2 sequences are DFQATT and SNEGSKA (reference sequence). V was cut by 5 bases and J by 4 bases, with 5 bases left in between. The CDR3 DNA is TGCAGTGCTCCTACCACCGGGGAGCTGTTTTTT. Translation gives CSAPTTGELFF.